The entry below gives a single T cell receptor beta chain sequence along with its context. From germline, CDR1 is SGHRS and CDR2 YFSETQ. V lost 0 bases and J lost 1, with 7 bases in between. This CDR3 comprises 14 residues. This record belongs to a study of T cell responses to AZD1222 COVID-19 vaccine. The data were produced by immunoSEQ multiplex PCR, yet TCRdb's version contains in-frame clones alone and is incomplete. The profile shows approximately 150,000 clones, 94% of them singletons. Here the sequenced sample was peripheral blood, taken on day 0 of AZD1222 vaccination. The chain links TRBV5-1 to TRBJ1-1; D not resolved. The sequence derives from an adult in good health. This CDR3 is CASSLDWRNTEAFF. The CDR3 bases are TGCGCCAGCAGCTTGGATTGGAGGAACACTGAAGCTTTCTTT. The full variable domain, with the rest looked up from reference TRBV5-1 and TRBJ1-1, is KAGVTQTPRYLIKTRGQQVTLSCSPISGHRSVSWYQQTPGQGLQFLFEYFSETQRNKGNFPGRFSGRQFSNSRSEMNVSTLELGDSALYLCASSLDWRNTEAFFGQGTRLTVV.